The next 25 T cell receptor beta chains were all read from a single sample in a study of T cells after yellow fever vaccination. TCRdb fed the 5' RACE reads into MiXCR, producing one record per CDR3 protein. The profile shows 310,000 or so distinct CDR3 sequences, more than 3% of them singletons. Sample: PBMCs, taken on the day of the yellow fever booster vaccination. The receptors shown here come from a young man who received the YFV17D yellow fever vaccine.

The chain couples TRBV5-5 to TRBJ1-1; TRBD1 aligns across 11 bases. Germline V CDR1 and CDR2: SGHKS, YYEKEE (reference sequence). The V gene end was trimmed by 0 bases and the J gene end by 8 bases; junction bases not matched to a gene: 6. CDR3 length: 15 residues. CDR3 amino acids: CASSLEGQGDREAFF. The CDR3 DNA follows: TGTGCCAGCAGCTTGGAGGGACAGGGGGACAGGGAAGCTTTCTTT.

This clonotype was counted between two and nine times. CDR3 coding DNA: TGCGCCAGCAGCTCTGCGGGATACTACCAAGAGACCCAGTACTTC. This gives the protein CASSSAGYYQETQYF. This chain links TRBV5-1 with TRBJ2-5, with D possibly matching TRBD2 (6 bases). Germline-derived CDR1 and CDR2 are SGHRS and YFSETQ. V shed 3 bases and J shed 0 bases, with 12 bases lying between them. The CDR3 runs to 15 residues.

The sample holds many counts of this clonotype. This chain joins TRBV7-3 and TRBJ1-5; D is undetermined. This CDR3 has 15 residues. The germline CDR1 and CDR2 sequences are SGHTA and FQGTGA. Trimming cost V 6 bases and J 2 bases, with 14 bases left between them. CDR3 sequence (DNA): TGTGCCAGCAGGCCCGAAGGTAAGGGCAATCAGCCCCAGCATTTT. This encodes CASRPEGKGNQPQHF. Looking up the rest from reference TRBV7-3 and TRBJ1-5 gives the full variable domain: GAGVSQTPSNKVTEKGKYVELRCDPISGHTALYWYRQSLGQGPEFLIYFQGTGAADDSGLPNDRFFAVRPEGSVSTLKIQRTERGDSAVYLCASRPEGKGNQPQHFGDGTRLSIL.

This clonotype was seen more than once but under ten times. J is TRBJ1-1 and V is TRBV7-6; D not resolved. With 1 base removed from V and 3 bases from J, the gap between germline ends came to 12 bases. This CDR3 is 15 amino acids long. Germline V CDR1 and CDR2: SGHVS, FNYEAQ. In DNA, the CDR3 is TGTGCCAGCAGCTTAGGTGGGGAGGAGGACACTGAAGCTTTCTTT. This translates into CASSLGGEEDTEAFF.

The sample holds many counts of this clonotype. This chain links TRBV3-1 with TRBJ2-1; D gene unclear. CDR3 length: 12 residues. In germline, CDR1 is LGHDT, CDR2 YNNKEL (reference sequence). Between the trimmed V and J ends, which lost 0 bases and 13 bases, there was a span of 10 bases. The CDR3 spells CASSQDVRLQFF. In nucleotides, the CDR3 is TGTGCCAGCAGCCAAGATGTGAGGCTTCAGTTCTTC.

This clonotype was detected many times. The chain uses TRBV5-1 and TRBJ2-3; 13 bases fit TRBD2. The germline V gene has CDR1 SGHRS and CDR2 YFSETQ. This CDR3 spans 17 amino acids. With V trimmed by 4 bases and J by 6 bases, 11 bases remained unmatched. The CDR3 region is CASSLLAGLAGEDTQYF. The CDR3 DNA is TGCGCCAGCAGCCTGCTTGCCGGACTAGCGGGGGAGGATACGCAGTATTTT.

The chain links TRBV7-2 to TRBJ2-7; D is unresolved. V was trimmed by 2 bases and J by 3 bases, leaving 11 bases between them. The CDR3 runs 14 residues. Germline values: CDR1 SGHTA, CDR2 FQGNSA. In nucleotides, the CDR3 is TGTGCCAGCAGCTTAAATCAGGTTTTCTACGAGCAGTACGTC. Its translation is CASSLNQVFYEQYV.

The chain carries TRBV18 and TRBJ2-7; D unclear. Germline V CDR1 and CDR2: KGHSH, LQKENI. The CDR3 is made up of 15 amino acids. The V end was cut by 3 bases, the J end by 7 bases, with 19 bases between. This chain's CDR3 is CASSPGSRARREQYF. The CDR3, as DNA: TGTGCCAGCTCACCCGGGTCAAGGGCTCGGAGAGAGCAGTACTTC.

This clonotype was seen only a few times. This chain connects TRBV3-1 to TRBJ1-2, with D hard to call. The CDR3 spans 15 residues. Germline loops: CDR1 LGHDT, CDR2 YNNKEL (reference sequence). The V gene lost 4 bases and the J gene lost 0 bases, with 12 bases spanning the gap. The CDR3 protein is CASSPRTEPNYGYTF. The DNA for the CDR3 is TGTGCCAGCAGCCCACGGACGGAGCCTAACTATGGCTACACCTTC. The full variable domain, with the rest looked up from reference TRBV3-1 and TRBJ1-2, is DTAVSQTPKYLVTQMGNDKSIKCEQNLGHDTMYWYKQDSKKFLKIMFSYNNKELIINETVPNRFSPKSPDKAHLNLHINSLELGDSAVYFCASSPRTEPNYGYTFGSGTRLTVV.

This clonotype was seen many times. The chain uses TRBV30 and TRBJ2-3; TRBD2 is a possible D gene (5 bases). Looked up from germline, CDR1 is GTSNPN and CDR2 is SVGIG (reference sequence). V gave up 3 bases and J gave up 5 bases, with 6 bases separating them. The CDR3 loop spans 11 amino acids. Here the CDR3 DNA reads TGTGCCTGGAGCGCGGGAGATACGCAGTATTTT. Protein: CAWSAGDTQYF. Combining the CDR3 with reference TRBV30 and TRBJ2-3 gives the whole variable domain SQTIHQWPATLVQPVGSPLSLECTVEGTSNPNLYWYRQAAGRGLQLLFYSVGIGQISSEVPQNLSASRPQDRQFILSSKKLLLSDSGFYLCAWSAGDTQYFGPGTRLTVL.

This clonotype was picked up many times. The chain uses TRBV15 and TRBJ1-2, with 8 bases fitting TRBD1. The trim removed 0 bases at V and 2 bases at J, leaving 5 bases unmatched. Germline V CDR1 and CDR2: LNHNV, YYDKDF (reference sequence). This CDR3 has 16 amino acids. In nucleotides, the CDR3 is TGTGCCACCAGCAGAGATAGGGACAGGACCAACTATGGCTACACCTTC. This encodes CATSRDRDRTNYGYTF.

This clonotype was counted many times. The gene calls are TRBV5-1 and TRBJ2-3; 9 positions agree with TRBD2. With 5 bases clipped from V and 5 bases from J, the junction kept 9 bases outside the gene matches. CDR1 and CDR2 from the germline V gene are SGHRS and YFSETQ. The CDR3 is 15 amino acids. In DNA, the CDR3 is TGCGCCAGCAGACTCAGCGGGGGGCCGGAAGATACGCAGTATTTT. The encoded protein is CASRLSGGPEDTQYF.

This clonotype was observed many times. The J gene is TRBJ2-1, the V gene TRBV12-3 or TRBV12-4; 8 nucleotides line up with TRBD2. V dropped 6 bases and J dropped 14; count of bases not matched to a gene: 6. There are 11 residues in the CDR3. CDR3 residues: CASRIAGKEFF. The DNA for the CDR3 is TGTGCCAGCAGAATAGCGGGGAAGGAGTTCTTC.

Many counts were recorded for this clonotype. This chain joins TRBV27 and TRBJ2-7, with D possibly being TRBD2 (6 bases). The V end was cut by 5 bases, the J end by 6 bases, with 14 bases between. The CDR3 runs 13 residues. CDR1 and CDR2 from the germline V gene are MNHEY and SMNVEV (reference sequence). The CDR3 coding sequence is TGTGCCAGCAGTCGGGCGGGGTTTAGCGAGCAGTACTTC. Amino acids: CASSRAGFSEQYF.

The CDR3 DNA sequence: TGTGCCAGCAGAGGACCTACTAGGTCTGGGGCCAACGTCCTGACTTTC. Translated: CASRGPTRSGANVLTF. This chain links TRBV6-2 or TRBV6-3 with TRBJ2-6, with D possibly matching TRBD2 (5 bases). The CDR3 totals 16 residues. V was cut by 6 bases and J by 1 base, with 13 bases left in between. The germline V gene has CDR1 MNHEY and CDR2 SVGEGT.

This clonotype was recorded at least ten times. V and J are TRBV7-2 and TRBJ1-1; D is perhaps TRBD1 (5 bases). Germline V gene lookup returns CDR1 SGHTA and CDR2 FQGNSA. The CDR3 contains 15 residues. V dropped 0 bases and J dropped 2 bases, with 10 bases sitting between them. The CDR3 loop is CASSLASTVNTEAFF. The CDR3 DNA sequence: TGTGCCAGCAGCTTAGCGTCGACAGTAAACACTGAAGCTTTCTTT.

This clonotype was detected ten times or more. This chain links TRBV12-3 or TRBV12-4 with TRBJ2-5; 8 positions match TRBD2. V lost 7 bases, J lost 1 base, and 8 bases stayed unmatched. The CDR3 is made up of 15 amino acids. The CDR3 protein is CASNPSGGSQETQYF. The CDR3 DNA reads as TGTGCCAGCAATCCGAGCGGGGGATCCCAAGAGACCCAGTACTTC.

This clonotype has a count of ten or more. One end of the junction varies from germline; a read error may be responsible. V gene TRBV7-2 combines with J gene TRBJ1-5; no definite D call. The CDR3 totals 14 residues. Germline CDR1 and CDR2: SGHTA and FQGNSA. The CDR3 bases are TGTGCCAGCAGCTTCGGTCCTAGCACTCAGCCCCAGCATTTT. Its protein is CASSFGPSTQPQHF.

The chain employs TRBV5-4 and TRBJ2-2; possible D gene TRBD1, 7 bases. Between the trimmed V and J ends, which lost 4 bases and 2 bases, there was a span of 12 bases. Looked up from germline, CDR1 is SGHNT and CDR2 is YYREEE (reference sequence). The CDR3 is 15 amino acids. The CDR3 nucleotides read TGTGCCAGCAGCGGGCGGGACAGAAACACCGGGGAGCTGTTTTTT. The encoded protein is CASSGRDRNTGELFF.

The sample holds a few counts of this clonotype. The rearrangement links TRBV7-2 to TRBJ2-7, with TRBD1 matching over 7 bases. Trimming cost V 5 bases and J 3 bases; bases outside gene matches: 7. The CDR3 has 14 amino acids. Looked up from germline, CDR1 is SGHTA and CDR2 is FQGNSA. CDR3 sequence reads: CASSMTGTDYEQYF. Here the CDR3 DNA reads TGTGCCAGCAGCATGACCGGGACAGACTACGAGCAGTACTTC.

The V call is TRBV12-3 or TRBV12-4, the J call TRBJ1-1; D is perhaps TRBD1 (5 bases). The V end lost 7 bases, the J end lost 6 bases, and 15 bases lay between the germline ends. The CDR3 consists of 13 residues. CDR3 region: CASIGGTDAEAFF. The CDR3 DNA sequence: TGTGCCAGCATCGGAGGGACGGATGCTGAAGCTTTCTTT.

In this sample, this clonotype turned up a few times. The J gene is TRBJ2-7, the V gene TRBV12-3 or TRBV12-4, with D tentatively TRBD1 or TRBD2 (6 bases each). Trimming stripped 4 bases from V and 2 bases from J, with 15 bases between. The CDR3 length is 15 residues. The DNA of the CDR3 is TGTGCCAGCAGTTCCGGGGGCAGGGGAACCTACGAGCAGTACTTC. This translates into CASSSGGRGTYEQYF.

This clonotype was seen more than once but under ten times. The chain uses TRBV15 and TRBJ1-2; TRBD1 might be the D (5 bases). Trimming stripped 0 bases from V and 3 bases from J, with 5 bases between. The CDR3 runs to 13 residues. In germline, CDR1 is LNHNV, CDR2 YYDKDF (reference sequence). CDR3 in amino acids: CATSRDRDYGYTF. The CDR3 nucleotides are TGTGCCACCAGCAGAGACAGGGACTATGGCTACACCTTC.

This clonotype was found a few times. V gene TRBV20-1 combines with J gene TRBJ1-6; D call uncertain. This CDR3 contains 14 residues. Trimming took 2 bases from V and 9 from J, leaving 14 bases between them. Germline CDR1 DFQATT, CDR2 SNEGSKA (reference sequence). The CDR3 sequence is CSARQNPEISPLHF. As DNA, the CDR3 is TGCAGTGCTAGACAAAATCCGGAAATTTCACCCCTCCACTTT.

At least ten counts were recorded for this clonotype. V gene TRBV3-1 combines with J gene TRBJ2-4, with 7 bases lining up with TRBD2. This CDR3 has 15 residues. V lost 3 bases to trimming and J lost 6 bases; unmatched junction nucleotides: 8. CDR1 LGHDT and CDR2 YNNKEL come from the germline V gene (reference sequence). DNA for the CDR3: TGTGCCAGCAGCCAGGGGGAGGGAATCGGAAACATTCAGTACTTC. It specifies CASSQGEGIGNIQYF.